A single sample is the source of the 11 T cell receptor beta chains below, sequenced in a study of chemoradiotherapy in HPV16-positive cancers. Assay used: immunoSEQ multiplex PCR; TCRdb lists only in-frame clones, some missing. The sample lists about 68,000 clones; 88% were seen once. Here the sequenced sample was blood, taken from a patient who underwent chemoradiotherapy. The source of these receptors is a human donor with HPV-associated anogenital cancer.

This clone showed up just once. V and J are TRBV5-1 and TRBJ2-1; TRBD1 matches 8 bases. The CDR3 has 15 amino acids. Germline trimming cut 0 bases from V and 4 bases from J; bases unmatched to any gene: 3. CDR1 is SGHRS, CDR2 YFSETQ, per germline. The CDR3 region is CASSLGQGWYNEQFF. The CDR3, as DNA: TGCGCCAGCAGCTTGGGACAGGGGTGGTACAATGAGCAGTTCTTC.

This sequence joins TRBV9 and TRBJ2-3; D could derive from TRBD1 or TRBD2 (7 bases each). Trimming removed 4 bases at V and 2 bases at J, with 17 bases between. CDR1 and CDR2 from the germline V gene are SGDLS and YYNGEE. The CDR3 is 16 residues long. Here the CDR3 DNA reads TGTGCCAGCAGCCCGAGGGAGGGGGCGATCACAGATACGCAGTATTTT. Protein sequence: CASSPREGAITDTQYF.

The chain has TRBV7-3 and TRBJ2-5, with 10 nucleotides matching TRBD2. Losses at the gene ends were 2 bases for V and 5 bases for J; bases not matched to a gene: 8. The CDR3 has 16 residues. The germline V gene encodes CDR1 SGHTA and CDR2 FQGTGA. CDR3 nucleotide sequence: TGTGCCAGCAGCTTAGGGACTAGCGCCATCTGGGAGACCCAGTACTTC. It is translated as CASSLGTSAIWETQYF. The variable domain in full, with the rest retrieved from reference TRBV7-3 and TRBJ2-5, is GAGVSQTPSNKVTEKGKYVELRCDPISGHTALYWYRQSLGQGPEFLIYFQGTGAADDSGLPNDRFFAVRPEGSVSTLKIQRTERGDSAVYLCASSLGTSAIWETQYFGPGTRLLVL.

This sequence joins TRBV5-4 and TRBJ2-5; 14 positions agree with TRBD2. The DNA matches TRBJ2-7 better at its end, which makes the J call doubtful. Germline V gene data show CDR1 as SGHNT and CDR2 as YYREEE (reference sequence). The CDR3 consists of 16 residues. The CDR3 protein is CASSLGLAGGTYEQYF. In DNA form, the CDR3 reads TGTGCCAGCAGCTTGGGACTAGCGGGGGGGACCTACGAGCAGTACTTC.

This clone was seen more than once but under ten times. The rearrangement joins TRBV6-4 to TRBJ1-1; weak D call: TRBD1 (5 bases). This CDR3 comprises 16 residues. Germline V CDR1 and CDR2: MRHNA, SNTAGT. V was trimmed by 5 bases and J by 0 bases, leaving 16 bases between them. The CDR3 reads CASSLRQTVMNTEAFF. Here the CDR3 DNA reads TGTGCCAGCAGTCTCCGACAGACGGTGATGAACACTGAAGCTTTCTTT.

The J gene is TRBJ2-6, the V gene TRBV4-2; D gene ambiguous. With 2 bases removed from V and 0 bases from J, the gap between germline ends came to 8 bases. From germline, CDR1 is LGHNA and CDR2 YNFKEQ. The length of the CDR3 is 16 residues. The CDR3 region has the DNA TGTGCCAGCAGCCAACCGGTCCTCTCTGGGGCCAACGTCCTGACTTTC. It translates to CASSQPVLSGANVLTF.

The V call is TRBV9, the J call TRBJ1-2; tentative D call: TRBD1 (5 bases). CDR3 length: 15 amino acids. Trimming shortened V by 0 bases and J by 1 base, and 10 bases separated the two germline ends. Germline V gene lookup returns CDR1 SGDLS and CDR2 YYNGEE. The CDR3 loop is CASSVGQQVNYGYTF. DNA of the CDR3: TGTGCCAGCAGCGTAGGTCAACAGGTTAACTATGGCTACACCTTC.

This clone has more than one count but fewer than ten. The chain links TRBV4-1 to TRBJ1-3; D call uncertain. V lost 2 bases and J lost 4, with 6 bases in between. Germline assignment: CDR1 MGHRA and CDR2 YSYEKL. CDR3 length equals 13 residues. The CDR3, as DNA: TGCGCCAGCAGCCAAACCAGGGGAAACACCATATATTTT. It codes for CASSQTRGNTIYF.

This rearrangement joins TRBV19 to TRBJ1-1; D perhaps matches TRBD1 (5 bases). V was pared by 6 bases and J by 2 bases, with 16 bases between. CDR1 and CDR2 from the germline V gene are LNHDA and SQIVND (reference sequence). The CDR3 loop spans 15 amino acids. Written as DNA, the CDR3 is TGTGCCAGTAGCGAGAGGGGCAGGAGCAACACTGAAGCTTTCTTT. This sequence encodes CASSERGRSNTEAFF. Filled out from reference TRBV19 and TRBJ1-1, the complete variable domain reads DGGITQSPKYLFRKEGQNVTLSCEQNLNHDAMYWYRQDPGQGLRLIYYSQIVNDFQKGDIAEGYSVSREKKESFPLTVTSAQKNPTAFYLCASSERGRSNTEAFFGQGTRLTVV.

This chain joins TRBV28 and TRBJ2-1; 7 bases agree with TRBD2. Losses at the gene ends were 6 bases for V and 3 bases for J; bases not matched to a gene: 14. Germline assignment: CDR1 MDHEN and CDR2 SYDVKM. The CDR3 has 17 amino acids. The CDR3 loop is CASRYSGLTNIYNEQFF. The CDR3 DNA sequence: TGTGCCAGCAGGTATAGCGGGCTTACCAACATCTACAATGAGCAGTTCTTC.

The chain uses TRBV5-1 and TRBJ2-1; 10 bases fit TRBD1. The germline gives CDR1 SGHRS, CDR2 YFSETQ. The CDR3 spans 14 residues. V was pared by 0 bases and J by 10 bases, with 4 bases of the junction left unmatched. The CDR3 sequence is CASSLVTGGREQFF. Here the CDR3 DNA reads TGCGCCAGCAGCTTGGTGACAGGGGGCAGGGAGCAGTTCTTC.